The 5 T cell receptor beta chains reported below all come from one sample, sequenced in a study of PD-1 blockade in mismatch repair-deficient tumors. The repertoire was sequenced with immunoSEQ multiplex PCR; TCRdb's copy has only in-frame clones and lacks some. The table has roughly 110,000 clones, around three quarters seen once. Sequenced here: peripheral blood, sampled roughly 13 months after starting pembrolizumab. Receptor source: an adult with mismatch repair-deficient cancer.

This clone has a single count. This rearrangement joins TRBV29-1 to TRBJ2-3; 10 bases are shared with TRBD1. This CDR3 has 16 residues. Trimming removed 6 bases from V and 3 bases from J; junction bases left unmatched: 12. Germline CDR1 and CDR2: SQVTM and ANQGSEA. The CDR3 DNA reads TGCAGCGTGGGGACTCGACAGGGGGCTTGGACAGATACGCAGTATTTT. It yields the protein CSVGTRQGAWTDTQYF.

The chain has TRBV7-3 and TRBJ2-2; 7 bases fit TRBD1. The CDR3 has 18 residues. Trimming removed 5 bases from V and 6 bases from J; junction bases left unmatched: 18. Germline V gene lookup returns CDR1 SGHTA and CDR2 FQGTGA. The CDR3 nucleotides are TGTGCCAGCAGCCTCGGACCTCCGGGACAGAGCCAGCCCGGGGAGCTGTTTTTT. Amino acid sequence: CASSLGPPGQSQPGELFF.

This clone was seen a few times. V usage is TRBV6-1 and J usage is TRBJ2-3; D remains unclear. The length of the CDR3 is 15 residues. CDR1 and CDR2 from the germline V gene are MNHNS and SASEGT. V was clipped by 2 bases and J by 0 bases, with 9 bases between them. CDR3 coding DNA: TGTGCCAGCAGTGAAATGGTTCCTAGCACAGATACGCAGTATTTT. As protein: CASSEMVPSTDTQYF.

CDR3 amino acids: CASSHQTSGRYNEQFF. In DNA form, the CDR3 reads TGCGCCAGCAGCCACCAAACTAGCGGGAGGTACAATGAGCAGTTCTTC. V and J are TRBV4-3 and TRBJ2-1, with 12 bases that match TRBD2. The germline CDR1 and CDR2 sequences are LGHNA and YSLEER. Losses at the gene ends were 3 bases for V and 4 bases for J; bases not matched to a gene: 4. The CDR3 contains 16 residues.

The chain carries TRBV2 and TRBJ2-7, with 9 bases that match TRBD1. CDR1 is SNHLY, CDR2 FYNNEI, per germline. The CDR3 covers 15 residues. V lost 6 bases and J lost 1; bases outside the gene matches: 7. The CDR3 loop reads CASRETGGRSYEQYF. The CDR3 DNA reads TGTGCCAGCAGAGAGACAGGGGGGCGATCCTACGAGCAGTACTTC.